This TCR beta chain was captured by sequencing in a study of CD8 T cells in Susac syndrome. The CDR3 covers 16 residues. The V and J ends lost 2 bases and 0 bases respectively, with 14 bases between them. The germline V gene encodes CDR1 MNHEY and CDR2 SVGEGT. A quantity of about 0.5 to 1 ug RNA underwent reverse transcription using random hexamers. Each CDR3 protein is one row after TCRdb ran MiXCR on the immunoSEQ multiplex PCR reads. The table has 140,000 or so distinct CDR3 sequences, roughly 94% seen once. V usage is TRBV6-2 or TRBV6-3 and J usage is TRBJ2-7; TRBD2 might be the D (6 bases). The sample taken for sequencing was CD4+ T cells from PBMCs. The TCR sequence derives from a human donor in good health. In nucleotides, the CDR3 is TGTGCCAGCAGTTACCCTGCTAGCGTCTACTCCTACGAGCAGTACTTC. It specifies CASSYPASVYSYEQYF.